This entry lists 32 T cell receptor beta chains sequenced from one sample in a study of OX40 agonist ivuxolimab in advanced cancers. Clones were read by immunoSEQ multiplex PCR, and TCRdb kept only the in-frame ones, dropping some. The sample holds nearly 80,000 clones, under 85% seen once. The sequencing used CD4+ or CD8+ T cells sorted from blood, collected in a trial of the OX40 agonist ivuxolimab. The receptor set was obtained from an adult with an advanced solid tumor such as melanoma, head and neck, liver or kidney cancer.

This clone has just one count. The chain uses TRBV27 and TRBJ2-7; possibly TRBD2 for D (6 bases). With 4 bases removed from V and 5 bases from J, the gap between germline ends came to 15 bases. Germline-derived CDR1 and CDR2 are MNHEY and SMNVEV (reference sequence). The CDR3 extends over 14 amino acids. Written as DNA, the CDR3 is TGTGCCAGCAGTTGGGGTAGCGGTCCCAACGAGCAGTACTTC. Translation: CASSWGSGPNEQYF.

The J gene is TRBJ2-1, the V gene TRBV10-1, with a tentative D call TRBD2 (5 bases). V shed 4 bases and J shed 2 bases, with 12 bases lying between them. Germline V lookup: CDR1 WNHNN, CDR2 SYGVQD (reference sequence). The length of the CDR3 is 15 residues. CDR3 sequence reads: CASSGGGGPYNEQFF. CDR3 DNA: TGCGCCAGCAGTGGTGGTGGAGGCCCCTACAATGAGCAGTTCTTC.

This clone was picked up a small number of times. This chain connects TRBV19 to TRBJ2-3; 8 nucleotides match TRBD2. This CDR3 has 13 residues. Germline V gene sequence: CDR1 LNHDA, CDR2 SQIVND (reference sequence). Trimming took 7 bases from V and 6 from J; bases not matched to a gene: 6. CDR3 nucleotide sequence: TGTGCCAGTACAGCGGGAGTCGGCGATACGCAGTATTTT. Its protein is CASTAGVGDTQYF.

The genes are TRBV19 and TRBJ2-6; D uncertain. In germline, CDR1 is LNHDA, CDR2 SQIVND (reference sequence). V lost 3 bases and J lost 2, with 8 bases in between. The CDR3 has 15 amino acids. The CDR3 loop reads CASSIFQTGANVLTF. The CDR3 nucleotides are TGTGCCAGTAGTATCTTCCAGACTGGGGCCAACGTCCTGACTTTC. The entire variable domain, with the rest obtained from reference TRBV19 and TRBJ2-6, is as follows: DGGITQSPKYLFRKEGQNVTLSCEQNLNHDAMYWYRQDPGQGLRLIYYSQIVNDFQKGDIAEGYSVSREKKESFPLTVTSAQKNPTAFYLCASSIFQTGANVLTFGAGSRLTVL.

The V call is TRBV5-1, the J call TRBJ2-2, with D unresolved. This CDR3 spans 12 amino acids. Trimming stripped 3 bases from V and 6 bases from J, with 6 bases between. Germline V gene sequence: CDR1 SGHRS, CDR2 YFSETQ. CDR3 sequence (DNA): TGCGCCAGCAGCTGGGATTCCGGGGAGCTGTTTTTT. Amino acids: CASSWDSGELFF.

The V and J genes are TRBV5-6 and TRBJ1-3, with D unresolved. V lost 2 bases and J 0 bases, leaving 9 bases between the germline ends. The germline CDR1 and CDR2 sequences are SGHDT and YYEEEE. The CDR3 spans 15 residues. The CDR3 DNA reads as TGTGCCAGCAGCTTCGACACGAACTCTGGAAACACCATATATTTT. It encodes CASSFDTNSGNTIYF.

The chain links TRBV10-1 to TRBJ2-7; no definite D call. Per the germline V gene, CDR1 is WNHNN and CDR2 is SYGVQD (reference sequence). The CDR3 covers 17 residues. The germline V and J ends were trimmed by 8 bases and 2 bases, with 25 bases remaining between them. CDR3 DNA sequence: TGCGCCAGCTTCCACCCCCCTGGACGGGTCCCGACCTACGAGCAGTACTTC. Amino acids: CASFHPPGRVPTYEQYF.

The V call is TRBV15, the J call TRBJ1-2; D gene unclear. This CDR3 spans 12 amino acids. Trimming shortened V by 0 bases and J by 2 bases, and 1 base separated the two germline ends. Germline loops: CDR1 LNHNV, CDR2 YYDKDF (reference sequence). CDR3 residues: CATSRDNYGYTF. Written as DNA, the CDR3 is TGTGCCACCAGCAGAGACAACTATGGCTACACCTTC.

The CDR3 loop reads CATSTDRPNEQFF. CDR3 bases: TGTGCCACCAGCACGGACCGGCCAAATGAGCAGTTCTTC. The rearrangement uses TRBV15 and TRBJ2-1; D unresolved. V was cut by 4 bases and J by 7 bases, with 11 bases left in between. Germline V gives CDR1 LNHNV, CDR2 YYDKDF (reference sequence). The CDR3 loop spans 13 amino acids.

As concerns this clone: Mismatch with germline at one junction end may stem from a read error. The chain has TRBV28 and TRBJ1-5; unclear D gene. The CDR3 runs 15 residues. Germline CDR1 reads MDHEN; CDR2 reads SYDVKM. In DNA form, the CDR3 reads TGTGCCAGCAGTTTACCGACCGTGTCAAATCGGCCCCAGCATTTT. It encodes CASSLPTVSNRPQHF. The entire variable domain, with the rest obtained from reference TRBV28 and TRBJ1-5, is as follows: DVKVTQSSRYLVKRTGEKVFLECVQDMDHENMFWYRQDPGLGLRLIYFSYDVKMKEKGDIPEGYSVSREKKERFSLILESASTNQTSMYLCASSLPTVSNRPQHFGDGTRLSIL.

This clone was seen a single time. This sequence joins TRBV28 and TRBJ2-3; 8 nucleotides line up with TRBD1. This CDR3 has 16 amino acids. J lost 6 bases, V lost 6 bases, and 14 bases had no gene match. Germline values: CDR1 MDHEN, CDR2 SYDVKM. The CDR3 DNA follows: TGTGCCAGCAGCACGAGAGACAGGGGAGCATGGGATACGCAGTATTTT. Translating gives CASSTRDRGAWDTQYF.

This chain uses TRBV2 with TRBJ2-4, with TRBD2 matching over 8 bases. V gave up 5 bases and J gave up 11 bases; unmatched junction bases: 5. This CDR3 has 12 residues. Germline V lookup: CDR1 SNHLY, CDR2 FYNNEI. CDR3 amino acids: CASSTTGGVQYF. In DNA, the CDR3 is TGTGCCAGCAGTACTACGGGAGGGGTTCAGTACTTC.

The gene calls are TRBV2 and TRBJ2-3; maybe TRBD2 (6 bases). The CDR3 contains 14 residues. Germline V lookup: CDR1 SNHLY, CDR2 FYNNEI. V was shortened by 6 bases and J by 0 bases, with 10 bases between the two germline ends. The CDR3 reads CASRDYASTDTQYF. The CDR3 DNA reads TGTGCCAGCAGGGACTACGCTAGCACAGATACGCAGTATTTT.

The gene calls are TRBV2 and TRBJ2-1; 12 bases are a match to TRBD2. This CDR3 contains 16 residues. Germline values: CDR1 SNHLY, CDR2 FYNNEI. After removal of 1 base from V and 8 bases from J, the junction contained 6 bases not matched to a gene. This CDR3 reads CASSEVRLAGGHEQFF. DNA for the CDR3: TGTGCCAGCAGTGAAGTCCGTCTAGCGGGAGGGCATGAGCAGTTCTTC.

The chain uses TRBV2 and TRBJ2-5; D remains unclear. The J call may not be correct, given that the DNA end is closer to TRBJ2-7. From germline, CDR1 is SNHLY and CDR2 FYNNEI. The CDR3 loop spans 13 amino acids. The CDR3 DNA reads TGTGCCAGCAGTATAGCCCGAAGCTACGAGCAGTACTTC. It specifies CASSIARSYEQYF.

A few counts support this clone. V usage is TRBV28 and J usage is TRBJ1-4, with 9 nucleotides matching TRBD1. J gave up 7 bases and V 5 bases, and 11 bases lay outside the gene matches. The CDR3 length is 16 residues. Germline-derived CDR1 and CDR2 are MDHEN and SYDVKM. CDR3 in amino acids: CASSHTGGASPEKLFF. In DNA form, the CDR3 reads TGTGCCAGCAGTCACACAGGGGGCGCGAGTCCTGAAAAACTGTTTTTT.

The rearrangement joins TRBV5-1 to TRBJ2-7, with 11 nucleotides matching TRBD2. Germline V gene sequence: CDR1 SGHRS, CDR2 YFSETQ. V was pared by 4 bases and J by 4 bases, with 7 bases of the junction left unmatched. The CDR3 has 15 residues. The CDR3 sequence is CASSPSTSGSYEQYF. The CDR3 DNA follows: TGCGCCAGCAGCCCGTCAACTAGCGGGAGTTACGAGCAGTACTTC. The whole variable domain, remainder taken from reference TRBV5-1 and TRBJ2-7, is KAGVTQTPRYLIKTRGQQVTLSCSPISGHRSVSWYQQTPGQGLQFLFEYFSETQRNKGNFPGRFSGRQFSNSRSEMNVSTLELGDSALYLCASSPSTSGSYEQYFGPGTRLTVT.

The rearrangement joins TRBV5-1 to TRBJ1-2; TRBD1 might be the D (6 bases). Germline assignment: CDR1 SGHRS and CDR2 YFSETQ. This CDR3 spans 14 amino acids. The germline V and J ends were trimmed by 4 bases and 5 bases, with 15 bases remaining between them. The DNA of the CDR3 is TGCGCCAGCAGCCTGCAGGGGATTGTATATGGCTACACCTTC. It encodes CASSLQGIVYGYTF.

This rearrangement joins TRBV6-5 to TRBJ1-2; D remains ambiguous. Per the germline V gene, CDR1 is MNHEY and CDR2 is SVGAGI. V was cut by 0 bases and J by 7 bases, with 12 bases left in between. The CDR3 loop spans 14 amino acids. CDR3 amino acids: CASSYSNGVGGYTF. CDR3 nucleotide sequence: TGTGCCAGCAGTTACTCGAACGGAGTGGGTGGCTACACCTTC.

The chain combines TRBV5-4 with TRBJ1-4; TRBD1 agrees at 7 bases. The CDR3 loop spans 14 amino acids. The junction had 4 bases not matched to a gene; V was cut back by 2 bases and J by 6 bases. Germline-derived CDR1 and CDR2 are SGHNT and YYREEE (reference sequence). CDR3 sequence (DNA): TGTGCCAGCAGCTTCGACAGGGCTGATGAAAAACTGTTTTTT. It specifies CASSFDRADEKLFF.

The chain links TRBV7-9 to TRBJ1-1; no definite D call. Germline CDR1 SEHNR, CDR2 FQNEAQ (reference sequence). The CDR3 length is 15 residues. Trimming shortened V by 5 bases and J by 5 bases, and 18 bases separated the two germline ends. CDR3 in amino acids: CASSRPGPSGTEAFF. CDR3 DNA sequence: TGTGCCAGCAGCAGACCCGGGCCCTCCGGGACTGAAGCTTTCTTT.

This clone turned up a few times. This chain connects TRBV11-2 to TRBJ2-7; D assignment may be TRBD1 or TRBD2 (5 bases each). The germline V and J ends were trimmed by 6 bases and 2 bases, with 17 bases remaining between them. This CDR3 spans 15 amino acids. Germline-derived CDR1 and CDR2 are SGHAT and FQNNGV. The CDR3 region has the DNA TGTGCCAGCAGAAAGCCGGGACGGGCAACCTACGAGCAGTACTTC. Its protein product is CASRKPGRATYEQYF.

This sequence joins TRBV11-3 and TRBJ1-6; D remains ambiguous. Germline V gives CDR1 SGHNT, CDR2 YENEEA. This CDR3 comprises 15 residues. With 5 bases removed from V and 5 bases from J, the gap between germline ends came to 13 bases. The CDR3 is CASSDWTVDNSPLHF. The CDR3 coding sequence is TGTGCCAGCAGCGATTGGACTGTCGATAATTCACCCCTCCACTTT.

This CDR3 is CASSYSAGGGTEAFF. CDR3 bases: TGTGCCAGCAGTTATTCCGCAGGGGGAGGCACTGAAGCTTTCTTT. The chain uses TRBV6-5 and TRBJ1-1, with TRBD1 matching 7 bases. CDR1 is MNHEY, CDR2 SVGAGI, per germline. This CDR3 comprises 15 residues. V shed 3 bases and J 4 bases; nucleotides not matched to a gene: 8.

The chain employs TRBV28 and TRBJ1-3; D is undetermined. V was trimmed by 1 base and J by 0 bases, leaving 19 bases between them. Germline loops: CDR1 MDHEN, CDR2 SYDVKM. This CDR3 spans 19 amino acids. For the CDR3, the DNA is TGTGCCAGCAGTTTATCCGGGCAGCTGTCTCTACACTCTGGAAACACCATATATTTT. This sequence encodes CASSLSGQLSLHSGNTIYF.

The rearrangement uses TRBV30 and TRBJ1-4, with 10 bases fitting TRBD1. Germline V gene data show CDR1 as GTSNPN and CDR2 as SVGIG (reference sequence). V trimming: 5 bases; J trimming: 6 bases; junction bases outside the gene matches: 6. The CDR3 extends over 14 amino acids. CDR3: CAWDRGRRDEKLFF. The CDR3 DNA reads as TGTGCCTGGGACAGGGGGCGTCGGGATGAAAAACTGTTTTTT.

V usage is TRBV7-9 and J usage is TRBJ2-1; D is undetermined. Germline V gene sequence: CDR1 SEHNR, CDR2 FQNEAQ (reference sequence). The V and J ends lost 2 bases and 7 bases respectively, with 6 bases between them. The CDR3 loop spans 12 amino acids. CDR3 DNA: TGTGCCAGCAGCTTAACAGAAAATGAGCAGTTCTTC. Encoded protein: CASSLTENEQFF.

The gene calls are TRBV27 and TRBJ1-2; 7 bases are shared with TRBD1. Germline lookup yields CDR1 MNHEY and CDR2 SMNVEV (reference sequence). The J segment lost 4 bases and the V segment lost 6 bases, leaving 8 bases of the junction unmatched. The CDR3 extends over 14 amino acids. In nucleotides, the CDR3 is TGTGCCAGCAGCCCCGGGACAGCAGGCTATGGCTACACCTTC. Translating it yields CASSPGTAGYGYTF.

The CDR3 here is CASSLLAGGPQNEQFF. DNA for the CDR3: TGTGCCAGCAGCCTACTAGCGGGAGGGCCGCAGAATGAGCAGTTCTTC. The V call is TRBV7-8, the J call TRBJ2-1, with TRBD2 matching 13 bases. CDR3 size: 16 residues. Unmatched junction bases numbered 8, after V lost 5 bases and J lost 7 bases. Per germline, CDR1 SGHVS and CDR2 FQNEAQ.

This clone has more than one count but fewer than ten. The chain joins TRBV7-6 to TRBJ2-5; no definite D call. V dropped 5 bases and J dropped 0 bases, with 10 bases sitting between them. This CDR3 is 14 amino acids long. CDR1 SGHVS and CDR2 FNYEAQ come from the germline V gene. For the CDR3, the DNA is TGTGCCAGCAGCCGATCCAGTTACCAAGAGACCCAGTACTTC. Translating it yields CASSRSSYQETQYF.

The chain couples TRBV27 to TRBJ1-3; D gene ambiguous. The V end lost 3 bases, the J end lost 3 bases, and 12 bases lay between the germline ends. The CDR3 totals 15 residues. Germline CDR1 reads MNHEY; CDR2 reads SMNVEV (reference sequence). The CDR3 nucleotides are TGTGCCAGCAGTTTTCGGTTCATGGGTGGAAACACCATATATTTT. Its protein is CASSFRFMGGNTIYF.

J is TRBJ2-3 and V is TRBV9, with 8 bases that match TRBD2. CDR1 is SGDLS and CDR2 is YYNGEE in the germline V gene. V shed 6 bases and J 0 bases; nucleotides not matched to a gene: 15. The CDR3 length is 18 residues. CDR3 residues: CASTAGRGGRISTDTQYF. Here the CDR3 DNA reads TGTGCCAGCACCGCGGGGCGCGGCGGGAGGATTAGCACAGATACGCAGTATTTT.